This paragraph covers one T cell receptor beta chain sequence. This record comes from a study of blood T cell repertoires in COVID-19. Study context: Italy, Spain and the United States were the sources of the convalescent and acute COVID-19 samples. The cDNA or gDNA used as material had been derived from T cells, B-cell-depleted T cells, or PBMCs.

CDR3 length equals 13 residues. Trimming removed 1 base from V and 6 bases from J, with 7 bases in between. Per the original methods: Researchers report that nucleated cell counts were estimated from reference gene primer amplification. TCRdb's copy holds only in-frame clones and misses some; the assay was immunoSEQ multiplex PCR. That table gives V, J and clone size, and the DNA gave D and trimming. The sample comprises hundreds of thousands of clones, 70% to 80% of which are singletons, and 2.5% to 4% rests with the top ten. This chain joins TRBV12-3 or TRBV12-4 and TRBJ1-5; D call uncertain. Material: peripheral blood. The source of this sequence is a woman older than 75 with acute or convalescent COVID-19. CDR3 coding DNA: TGTGCCAGCAGTTTAGACGGGGTTCAGCCCCAGCATTTT. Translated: CASSLDGVQPQHF.